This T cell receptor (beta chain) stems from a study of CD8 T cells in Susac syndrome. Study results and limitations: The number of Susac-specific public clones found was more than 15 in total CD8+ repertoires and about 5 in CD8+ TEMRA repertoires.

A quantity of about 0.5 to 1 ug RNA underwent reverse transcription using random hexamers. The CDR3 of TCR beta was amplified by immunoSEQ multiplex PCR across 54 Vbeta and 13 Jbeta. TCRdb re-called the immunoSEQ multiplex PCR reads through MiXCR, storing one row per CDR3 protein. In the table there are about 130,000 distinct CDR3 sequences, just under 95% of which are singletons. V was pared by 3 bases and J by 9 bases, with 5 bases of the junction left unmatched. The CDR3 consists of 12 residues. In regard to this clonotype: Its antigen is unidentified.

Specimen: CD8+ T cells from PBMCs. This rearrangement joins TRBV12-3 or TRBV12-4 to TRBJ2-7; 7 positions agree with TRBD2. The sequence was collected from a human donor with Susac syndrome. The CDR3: CASSLGRDGQYF. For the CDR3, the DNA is TGTGCCAGCAGTTTGGGGAGGGACGGGCAGTACTTC.